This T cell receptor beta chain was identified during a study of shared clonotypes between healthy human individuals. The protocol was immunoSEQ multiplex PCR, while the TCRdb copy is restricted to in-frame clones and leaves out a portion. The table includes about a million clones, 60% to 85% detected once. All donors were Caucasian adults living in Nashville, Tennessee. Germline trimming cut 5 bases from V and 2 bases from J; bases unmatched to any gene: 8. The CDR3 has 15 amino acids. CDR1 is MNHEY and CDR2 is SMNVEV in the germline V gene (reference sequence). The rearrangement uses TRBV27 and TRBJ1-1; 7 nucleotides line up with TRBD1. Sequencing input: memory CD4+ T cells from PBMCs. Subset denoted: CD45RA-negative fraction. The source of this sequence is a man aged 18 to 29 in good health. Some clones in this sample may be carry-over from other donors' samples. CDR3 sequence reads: CASSDHRGGNTEAFF. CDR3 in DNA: TGTGCCAGCAGTGACCACAGGGGTGGAAACACTGAAGCTTTCTTT.